This T cell receptor beta chain was captured by sequencing in a study of shared clonotypes between healthy human individuals. The protocol was immunoSEQ multiplex PCR, while the TCRdb copy is restricted to in-frame clones and leaves out a portion. The sample consists of roughly 550,000 clones, roughly 95% of them appearing once. Naivety among CD8 cells was defined by CD45RO negativity and positive CCR7 selection, thereby excluding terminally differentiated effector memory CD45RA+ cells. General study results and limits: Generally, naive subsets came out with larger estimated richness than memory subsets. Sharing of clonotypes among donors was expected to vary with sequencing depth.

V gave up 5 bases and J gave up 5 bases; unmatched junction bases: 10. There are 14 residues in the CDR3. Germline V gene sequence: CDR1 SGDLS, CDR2 YYNGEE. To note about this clone: What it binds is not known.

The chain is built from TRBV9 and TRBJ2-7; TRBD2 matches 7 bases. The source is a woman in her 30s in good health. Source material: naive CD8+ T cells sorted from blood. CDR3 amino acids: CASSRSGKLDEQYF. CDR3 bases: TGTGCCAGCAGTCGCAGCGGGAAACTTGACGAGCAGTACTTC.